The 24 T cell receptor beta chains in this list originate from one sample, sequenced in a study of blood T cells in healthy people across ages. Through a sample-barcoded 5' primer and a J-beta primer mix, a second PCR was run for roughly 7 to 11 cycles. TCRdb reprocessed the 5' RACE reads with MiXCR, giving one entry per CDR3 protein. The table has around 870,000 distinct CDR3 sequences, roughly 26% seen once. The specimen sequenced was blood. The receptors shown here come from a woman over 75 in good health.

Regarding this clonotype: An end of the junction does not agree with germline; a read error may underlie this. This chain links TRBV7-2 with TRBJ2-5; D call uncertain. Germline values: CDR1 SGHTA, CDR2 FQGNSA. The CDR3 covers 11 residues. In DNA, the CDR3 is TGTGCCAGCAGCTTCCTGGAGACCCGGTGCTTC. Translating gives CASSFLETRCF. Looking up the rest from reference TRBV7-2 and TRBJ2-5 gives the full variable domain: GAGVSQSPSNKVTEKGKDVELRCDPISGHTALYWYRQSLGQGLEFLIYFQGNSAPDKSGLPSDRFSAERTGGSVSTLTIQRTQQEDSAVYLCASSFLETRCFGPGTRLLVL.

This clonotype was detected a few times. This rearrangement joins TRBV6-2 or TRBV6-3 to TRBJ2-5, with D possibly being TRBD2 (5 bases). V dropped 4 bases and J dropped 5 bases, with 11 bases sitting between them. Germline CDR1 and CDR2: MNHEY and SVGEGT. The CDR3 is 13 residues long. The CDR3 DNA is TGTGCCAGCAGTTCGAGGGTTTTGGAGACCCAGTACTTC. Translating gives CASSSRVLETQYF.

In this sample, this clonotype turned up once. The chain has TRBV7-9 and TRBJ1-5, with TRBD1 matching over 9 bases. The CDR3 is made up of 19 amino acids. The germline gives CDR1 SEHNR, CDR2 FQNEAQ (reference sequence). Germline trimming cut 10 bases from V and 3 bases from J; bases unmatched to any gene: 22. CDR3 protein: CANSFSSYRGPRSNQPQHF. CDR3 nucleotide sequence: TGTGCCAATAGCTTCTCCTCTTACAGGGGGCCCAGGTCCAATCAGCCCCAGCATTTT.

This clonotype is a singleton in its sample. The rearrangement links TRBV9 to TRBJ1-3; D uncertain. From germline, CDR1 is SGDLS and CDR2 YYNGEE. The germline V and J ends were trimmed by 2 bases and 0 bases, with 6 bases remaining between them. The CDR3 is 14 amino acids. The CDR3 protein is CASSVEFSGNTIYF. CDR3 DNA sequence: TGTGCCAGCAGCGTCGAATTCTCTGGAAACACCATATATTTT.

V is TRBV20-1 and J is TRBJ1-1, with 7 bases identical to TRBD1. CDR1 and CDR2 (germline): DFQATT, SNEGSKA (reference sequence). The CDR3 totals 14 residues. V trimming: 5 bases; J trimming: 0 bases; junction bases outside the gene matches: 6. The CDR3 loop reads CSASGGLMNTEAFF. In DNA, the CDR3 is TGCAGTGCTTCAGGGGGATTAATGAACACTGAAGCTTTCTTT.

In its sample, this clonotype was seen many times. The V call is TRBV10-2, the J call TRBJ2-5; D is unresolved. V gave up 6 bases and J gave up 7 bases, with 21 bases separating them. Germline V lookup: CDR1 WSHSY, CDR2 SAAADI. This CDR3 comprises 15 residues. CDR3 region: CASRLSDGSLWTQYF. CDR3 DNA sequence: TGCGCCAGCAGACTATCGGACGGATCCTTATGGACCCAGTACTTC.

The chain is built from TRBV5-1 and TRBJ2-5; D might be TRBD1 or TRBD2, each matching 5 bases. The CDR3 runs to 15 residues. V shed 0 bases and J shed 4 bases, with 13 bases lying between them. CDR1 and CDR2 (germline): SGHRS, YFSETQ. The CDR3 bases are TGCGCCAGCAGCTTGGCCGGGACGGAAGGAGAGACCCAGTACTTC. This translates into CASSLAGTEGETQYF.

The table lists this clonotype with a few counts. The V and J genes are TRBV3-1 and TRBJ2-5; D remains ambiguous. V was pared by 0 bases and J by 11 bases, with 13 bases between. This CDR3 is 13 amino acids long. The germline V gene encodes CDR1 LGHDT and CDR2 YNNKEL (reference sequence). The CDR3 loop is CASSQDRSGEQYF. In nucleotides, the CDR3 is TGTGCCAGCAGCCAAGATCGGAGTGGTGAGCAGTACTTC.

This clonotype was counted at least ten times. The genes are TRBV3-1 and TRBJ2-3; tentatively, D is TRBD1 or TRBD2 (6 bases each). Germline V CDR1 and CDR2: LGHDT, YNNKEL (reference sequence). The CDR3 extends over 15 amino acids. Trimming cost V 7 bases and J 2 bases, with 16 bases left between them. CDR3 in DNA: TGTGCCAGCACCCCCCCGGGGGCCCTCACAGATACGCAGTATTTT. It yields the protein CASTPPGALTDTQYF.

This clonotype was observed many times. This rearrangement joins TRBV5-1 to TRBJ2-7, with 10 positions matching TRBD1. V lost 4 bases, J lost 2 bases, and 6 bases stayed unmatched. The CDR3 contains 15 residues. Looked up from germline, CDR1 is SGHRS and CDR2 is YFSETQ. The CDR3 sequence is CASSPRTGGTYEQYF. The CDR3 bases are TGCGCCAGCAGCCCGCGGACAGGGGGGACCTACGAGCAGTACTTC.

This clonotype was picked up many times. This chain joins TRBV27 and TRBJ2-4, with D possibly matching TRBD2 (5 bases). The V end was cut by 2 bases, the J end by 0 bases, with 11 bases between. CDR3 length: 16 amino acids. Germline V lookup: CDR1 MNHEY, CDR2 SMNVEV (reference sequence). CDR3 bases: TGTGCCAGCAGTTTAGGACTGTCCCTAGCCAAAAACATTCAGTACTTC. This sequence encodes CASSLGLSLAKNIQYF.

This clonotype appeared once. A much larger clone is a single base away; this may be a read error. The genes are TRBV10-3 and TRBJ1-2, with D uncertain. CDR1 is ENHRY, CDR2 SYGVKD, per germline. The CDR3 consists of 13 residues. CDR3 region: CAISEGQVYGCTF. The CDR3, as DNA: TGTGCCATCAGTGAGGGTCAGGTTTATGGCTGCACCTTC.

A note on this clonotype: A much larger clone lies a single base off, so this may be a read error. This chain links TRBV5-1 with TRBJ1-4, with a possible D match to TRBD1 (5 bases). The CDR3 is 15 residues long. In germline, CDR1 is SGHRS, CDR2 YFSETQ. CDR3 sequence: CASNLARDPNEKLFF. CDR3 nucleotides: TGCGCCAGCAACTTGGCCAGGGACCCTAATGAAAAACTGTTTTTT. Using reference TRBV5-1 and TRBJ1-4 for the parts outside the CDR3, the full variable domain is KAGVTQTPRYLIKTRGQQVTLSCSPISGHRSVSWYQQTPGQGLQFLFEYFSETQRNKGNFPGRFSGRQFSNSRSEMNVSTLELGDSALYLCASNLARDPNEKLFFGSGTQLSVL.

V usage is TRBV20-1 and J usage is TRBJ1-1; no clear D gene. This CDR3 region has 14 residues. Germline lookup yields CDR1 DFQATT and CDR2 SNEGSKA (reference sequence). Trimming cost V 0 bases and J 0 bases, with 8 bases left between them. The CDR3, as DNA: TGCAGTGCTAGAGAAGGGCGAATGAACACTGAAGCTTTCTTT. This encodes CSAREGRMNTEAFF.

The rearrangement uses TRBV3-1 and TRBJ2-1; 11 nucleotides align to TRBD2. From germline, CDR1 is LGHDT and CDR2 YNNKEL (reference sequence). This CDR3 has 14 amino acids. V lost 4 bases and J lost 12; bases outside the gene matches: 8. CDR3: CASSLAGGPFGQFF. For the CDR3, the DNA is TGTGCCAGCAGCCTAGCGGGGGGGCCCTTTGGGCAGTTCTTC.

The chain carries TRBV7-8 and TRBJ2-3; unclear D gene. This CDR3 is built from 15 residues. V lost 2 bases and J 0 bases, leaving 9 bases between the germline ends. Germline loops: CDR1 SGHVS, CDR2 FQNEAQ. The CDR3 loop reads CASSLWLPSTDTQYF. The CDR3 DNA reads TGTGCCAGCAGCTTATGGCTACCTAGCACAGATACGCAGTATTTT.

This clonotype has at least ten counts. The CDR3 bases are TGTGCCAGCAGTGACTCGTTTAAGGGCACAGATACGCAGTATTTT. It translates to CASSDSFKGTDTQYF. This sequence joins TRBV6-4 and TRBJ2-3; D gene unclear. Germline CDR1 and CDR2: MRHNA and SNTAGT. This CDR3 is 15 amino acids long. V was trimmed by 0 bases and J by 1 base, leaving 8 bases between them.

This clonotype was picked up one time. Possible read error: a much larger clone is one base away. CDR3 protein: CASRLVAEKETQYF. The CDR3 region has the DNA TGTGCCAGCCGCTTAGTCGCCGAGAAGGAGACCCAGTACTTC. The chain recombines TRBV7-2 with TRBJ2-7; D gene ambiguous. The closer fit of TRBJ2-5 to the DNA end suggests the J call may be wrong. CDR3 size: 14 residues. Germline values: CDR1 SGHTA, CDR2 FQGNSA.

This clonotype was found once. Since a much larger clone is just one base distant, this may be a read error. The chain joins TRBV20-1 to TRBJ2-1; TRBD2 matches at 13 bases. The closer fit of TRBJ2-7 to the DNA end suggests the J call may be wrong. The CDR3 consists of 14 residues. Germline V CDR1 and CDR2: DFQATT, SNEGSKA (reference sequence). The CDR3, as DNA: TGCGGTGCTCAACCGACTAGCGGGGGGTACGAGCAGTACTTC. Residues: CGAQPTSGGYEQYF.

The rearrangement joins TRBV20-1 to TRBJ1-1, with D possibly matching TRBD1 (6 bases). Germline V gene sequence: CDR1 DFQATT, CDR2 SNEGSKA (reference sequence). Deletions cut 3 bases from V and 4 bases from J, with 21 bases between. The CDR3 loop spans 16 amino acids. This chain's CDR3 is CSASETGKRYSTEAFF. The CDR3 coding sequence is TGCAGTGCTAGTGAAACAGGGAAAAGGTATAGCACTGAAGCTTTCTTT.

This clonotype has at least ten counts. The rearrangement links TRBV7-2 to TRBJ1-1, with unresolved D. Per the germline V gene, CDR1 is SGHTA and CDR2 is FQGNSA. Trimming left V 7 bases short and J 0 bases short, with 12 bases between. CDR3 length equals 14 residues. The CDR3: CASTQGRLNTEAFF. The CDR3 region has the DNA TGTGCCAGCACCCAAGGGAGGTTGAACACTGAAGCTTTCTTT.

There are many counts of this clonotype. The V gene is TRBV7-2, the J gene TRBJ2-5; D ambiguous. The CDR3 runs 13 residues. Germline V gives CDR1 SGHTA, CDR2 FQGNSA. The V and J ends lost 5 bases and 5 bases respectively, with 12 bases between them. Here the CDR3 reads CASSGIWSETQYF. The CDR3 DNA sequence: TGTGCCAGCAGCGGCATATGGAGTGAGACCCAGTACTTC.

The table lists this clonotype with a count of one. This chain joins TRBV10-3 and TRBJ2-7; TRBD1 agrees at 8 bases. This CDR3 is 14 amino acids long. The V gene's germline CDR1 is ENHRY and CDR2 SYGVKD. The ends lost 7 bases at V and 2 bases at J; junction bases unmatched: 7. The CDR3 region is CAIIGQGKAYEQYF. DNA of the CDR3: TGTGCCATCATCGGACAGGGAAAAGCCTACGAGCAGTACTTC.

In its sample, this clonotype was seen many times. The genes are TRBV7-2 and TRBJ1-5; 7 bases agree with TRBD1. The V and J ends lost 5 bases and 0 bases, in that order; junction bases with no gene match: 10. There are 17 residues in the CDR3. Germline CDR1 and CDR2: SGHTA and FQGNSA. The CDR3 DNA sequence: TGTGCCAGCAGCCCCGGTATGGGACAGTCTAGCAATCAGCCCCAGCATTTT. Protein: CASSPGMGQSSNQPQHF. Together with reference TRBV7-2 and TRBJ1-5, the CDR3 gives the full variable domain: GAGVSQSPSNKVTEKGKDVELRCDPISGHTALYWYRQSLGQGLEFLIYFQGNSAPDKSGLPSDRFSAERTGGSVSTLTIQRTQQEDSAVYLCASSPGMGQSSNQPQHFGDGTRLSIL.